The rows below give T cell receptor beta chains drawn from one sample of a study of breast tumors, draining lymph nodes, adjacent tissues. TCRdb re-derived calls from the multiplex PCR reads in MiXCR, one entry per CDR3 protein. This sample has about 140,000 distinct CDR3 sequences, with around a third found just once. Input material: axillary lymph node tissue. The receptors were gathered from a female donor with breast cancer. Some clones in this sample may be carry-over from other donors' samples. The CDR3 runs from the conserved cysteine through the conserved F or W. The D gene is left open where the match is weak. Expanded clones get a size class; other rows say once, few or many, or leave the size out.

j_gene: TRBJ2-5; d_gene: TRBD2; v_gene: TRBV20-1; abundance: many; CDR3nt: TGCAGTGCTAGAGATTCCCTAGCGGGGGGTTTACAAGAGACCCAGTACTTC; CDR3aa: CSARDSLAGGLQETQYF
j_gene: TRBJ2-5; d_gene: -; v_gene: TRBV12-3/TRBV12-4; abundance: many; CDR3nt: TGTGCCAGCAGTTTCCCGGAAGGGGAGACCCAGTACTTC; CDR3aa: CASSFPEGETQYF
j_gene: TRBJ2-3; d_gene: -; v_gene: TRBV20-1; abundance: -; CDR3nt: TGCAGTGCCAGAGGTCCCAGGGGTCTGAATGAGCAGTATTTT; CDR3aa: CSARGPRGLNEQYF
j_gene: TRBJ1-1; d_gene: -; v_gene: TRBV15; abundance: -; CDR3nt: TGTGCCACCAGGCGGGGATGGGGGATGAACACTGAAGCTTTCTTT; CDR3aa: CATRRGWGMNTEAFF
j_gene: TRBJ1-6; d_gene: TRBD1; v_gene: TRBV20-1; abundance: many; CDR3nt: TGCAGTGCCTGGACAGGAAGGTATAATTCACCCCTCCACTTT; CDR3aa: CSAWTGRYNSPLHF
j_gene: TRBJ2-7; d_gene: -; v_gene: TRBV7-2; abundance: many; CDR3nt: TGTGCCAGCAGCTTAGCTGAGGAATACGAGCAGTACTTC; CDR3aa: CASSLAEEYEQYF
j_gene: TRBJ1-6; d_gene: -; v_gene: TRBV7-7; abundance: many; CDR3nt: TGTGCTAGCACCATATGGGGATTAGAGAATTCACCCCTCCACTTT; CDR3aa: CASTIWGLENSPLHF
j_gene: TRBJ2-7; d_gene: -; v_gene: TRBV7-9; abundance: -; CDR3nt: TGTGCCAGCAGCCCTTCCGGGGGCACCGGGACGGAAGCCTACGAGCAGTACTTC; CDR3aa: CASSPSGGTGTEAYEQYF
j_gene: TRBJ2-7; d_gene: TRBD1; v_gene: TRBV27; abundance: many; CDR3nt: TGTGCCAGCAGTCGAAGGGACAGGAGCTCCTACGAGCAGTACTTC; CDR3aa: CASSRRDRSSYEQYF
j_gene: TRBJ1-1; d_gene: TRBD1; v_gene: TRBV11-2; abundance: few; CDR3nt: TGTGCCAGCAGCCTCGCAGGGGGCATCTCGGGGACTGAAGCTTTCTTT; CDR3aa: CASSLAGGISGTEAFF
j_gene: TRBJ1-2; d_gene: -; v_gene: TRBV12-3/TRBV12-4; abundance: many; CDR3nt: TGTGCCAGCAGTGACCGACAGACAGATGGCTACACCTTC; CDR3aa: CASSDRQTDGYTF
j_gene: TRBJ2-7; d_gene: TRBD1; v_gene: TRBV27; abundance: many; CDR3nt: TGTGCCAGCAGTTCTACCGGGACAGGGTCCGGGGAGCAGTACTTC; CDR3aa: CASSSTGTGSGEQYF
j_gene: TRBJ2-5; d_gene: TRBD2; v_gene: TRBV11-2; abundance: -; CDR3nt: TGTGCCAGCAGCTTGGGGACTAGCGCGGGGGCAGAGACCCAGTACTTC; CDR3aa: CASSLGTSAGAETQYF
j_gene: TRBJ2-1; d_gene: -; v_gene: TRBV6-6; abundance: many; CDR3nt: TGTGCCAGCAGCCCCAAGGGACTGCGCTACAATGAGCAGTTCTTC; CDR3aa: CASSPKGLRYNEQFF
j_gene: TRBJ1-1; d_gene: -; v_gene: TRBV7-9; abundance: many; CDR3nt: TGTGCCAGCAGCGGGAGGTACACTGAAGCTTTCTTT; CDR3aa: CASSGRYTEAFF
j_gene: TRBJ1-2; d_gene: -; v_gene: TRBV7-2; abundance: many; CDR3nt: TGTGCCAGCAGCCCCTCCGGAGGGGCTATCGAGGGCTACCCCTTC; CDR3aa: CASSPSGGAIEGYPF
j_gene: TRBJ2-5; d_gene: -; v_gene: TRBV20-1; abundance: -; CDR3nt: TGCAGTGCTAGAGTGCGGGGTGGGACCCGAGAGACCCAGTACTTC; CDR3aa: CSARVRGGTRETQYF
j_gene: TRBJ2-5; d_gene: -; v_gene: TRBV6-6; abundance: many; CDR3nt: TGTGCCAGCAGTTACTTGTTGTCGCACGGGGACCAAGAGACCCAGTACTTC; CDR3aa: CASSYLLSHGDQETQYF
j_gene: TRBJ2-5; d_gene: TRBD1; v_gene: TRBV5-1; abundance: many; CDR3nt: TGCGCCAGCGCCGAAGGACAGGAAGAGACCCAGTACTTC; CDR3aa: CASAEGQEETQYF
j_gene: TRBJ2-1; d_gene: TRBD1; v_gene: TRBV6-5; abundance: -; CDR3nt: TGTGCCAGCAGTCCGGCAAGACAGGGGGATTACAATGAGCAGTCCTTC; CDR3aa: CASSPARQGDYNEQSF
j_gene: TRBJ1-3; d_gene: -; v_gene: TRBV12-3/TRBV12-4; abundance: many; CDR3nt: TGTGCCAGCAGTTTAAGGGGGGGTGGAGGAAACACCATATATTTT; CDR3aa: CASSLRGGGGNTIYF
j_gene: TRBJ2-5; d_gene: -; v_gene: TRBV20-1; abundance: -; CDR3nt: TGCAGTGTGAGGAGGGTCCCCCAAGAGACCCAGTACTTC; CDR3aa: CSVRRVPQETQYF
j_gene: TRBJ1-1; d_gene: -; v_gene: TRBV10-2; abundance: few; CDR3nt: TGCGCCAGCAGTGACTGGGGTGTGAACACTGAAGCTTTCTTT; CDR3aa: CASSDWGVNTEAFF
j_gene: TRBJ2-3; d_gene: -; v_gene: TRBV6-6; abundance: few; CDR3nt: TGTGCCAGCAGTCCCCTCCGGAAAGGAGATACGCAGTATTTT; CDR3aa: CASSPLRKGDTQYF
j_gene: TRBJ2-3; d_gene: TRBD1; v_gene: TRBV3-1; abundance: many; CDR3nt: TGTGCCAGCAGCCACGCCCGGGACAGGGGAACAGATACGCAGTATTTT; CDR3aa: CASSHARDRGTDTQYF
j_gene: TRBJ2-5; d_gene: TRBD2; v_gene: TRBV3-1; abundance: -; CDR3nt: TGTGCCAGCAGCCCCATTTCACTTACCGGGAGGGGCAAGACCCAGTACTTC; CDR3aa: CASSPISLTGRGKTQYF
j_gene: TRBJ1-1; d_gene: TRBD1; v_gene: TRBV20-1; abundance: -; CDR3nt: TGCAGTGCTAGACGGGACAGGTGGCAGCATAGGGGAATGAACACTGAAGCTTTCTTT; CDR3aa: CSARRDRWQHRGMNTEAFF
j_gene: TRBJ2-3; d_gene: TRBD1; v_gene: TRBV18; abundance: many; CDR3nt: TGTGCCAGCTCCGTTGACAGGGGGCGAACAGATACGCAGTATTTT; CDR3aa: CASSVDRGRTDTQYF
j_gene: TRBJ1-5; d_gene: -; v_gene: TRBV6-4; abundance: many; CDR3nt: TGTGCCAGCAGTGTTGATCAGCCCCAGCATTTT; CDR3aa: CASSVDQPQHF
j_gene: TRBJ1-5; d_gene: -; v_gene: TRBV6-6; abundance: -; CDR3nt: TGTGCCAGCAGTTACAACAGGGCAGAGACTTATCAGCCCCAGCATTTT; CDR3aa: CASSYNRAETYQPQHF